These T cell receptor beta chains were read from a single sample in a study of cytotoxic CD8 clonotypes in ibrutinib-treated CLL. Measured with immunoSEQ multiplex PCR; TCRdb has only the in-frame clones, and not every one. The table records roughly 200,000 clones, over 60% of them present only once. The sequencing here drew on PBMCs, taken after 24 months of ibrutinib treatment. The origin of the receptors is a human donor with chronic lymphocytic leukemia. Each CDR3 is given with its conserved first and last residue. Each record gives: D gene, V gene, clone size, J gene, CDR3 DNA, CDR3 protein. The D gene is left open where the match is weak. Clone size is stated in some rows and not others, as once, few, many or a class when expanded.

>.|TRBV2|.|TRBJ1-1
TGTGCCAGCCGCCAGGCCCCAGATGGCACTGAAGCTTTCTTT
CASRQAPDGTEAFF
>.|TRBV5-1|.|TRBJ2-2
TGCGCCAGCAGCTTGGGACCCCCGAACACCGGGGAGCTGTTTTTT
CASSLGPPNTGELFF
>.|TRBV4-3|.|TRBJ2-5
TGCGCCAGCAGCCAAGGACCTACACCATTCAGGCAAGAGACCCAGTACTTC
CASSQGPTPFRQETQYF
>TRBD2|TRBV2|.|TRBJ2-7
TGTGCCAGTCATGGGAGGGACTCCTACGAGCAGTACTTC
CASHGRDSYEQYF
>.|TRBV5-1|few|TRBJ1-1
TGCGCCAGCAGCTTGGAACGGGCGAACACTGAAGCTTTCTTT
CASSLERANTEAFF
>.|TRBV4-3|.|TRBJ2-1
TGCGCCAGCAGCCTTTATGCGGGACGAATCTACAATGAGCAGTTCTTC
CASSLYAGRIYNEQFF
>.|TRBV28|.|TRBJ2-3
TGTGCCACCTGGACTCCTCCTCGTGATACGCAGTATTTT
CATWTPPRDTQYF
>.|TRBV9|once|TRBJ2-7
TGTGCCAGCAGCCCGAGCCCATCGGTCTACGAGCAGTACTTC
CASSPSPSVYEQYF
>.|TRBV18|.|TRBJ2-4
TGTGCCAGCTCACCAGGGACCGAAAACATTCAGTACTTC
CASSPGTENIQYF
>TRBD2|TRBV10-1|.|TRBJ2-7
TGCGCCAGCAACGGGGGACTAGCGGGAGCCACGGGGGAGCAGTACTTC
CASNGGLAGATGEQYF
>TRBD1|TRBV5-1|once|TRBJ1-4
TGCGCCAGCAGTCCCGGCGACAGGGTAAATGAAAAACTGTTTTTT
CASSPGDRVNEKLFF
>.|TRBV28|.|TRBJ2-1
TGTGCCAGCAGTTTCCCGACTCTGAATGAGCAGTTCTTC
CASSFPTLNEQFF
>.|TRBV6-5|.|TRBJ2-4
TGTGCCAGCACCGCTGGGCCAGGGGAGGCCATTCAGTACTTC
CASTAGPGEAIQYF
>TRBD2|TRBV5-1|.|TRBJ2-1
TGCGCCAGCAGCTTGGAAGTGACTAGCGGGAGTCATGAGCAGTTCTTC
CASSLEVTSGSHEQFF
>.|TRBV5-1|.|TRBJ2-7
TGCGCCAGCAGCTTGGAAGGCCTACCCGAGGAGCAGTACTTC
CASSLEGLPEEQYF
>.|TRBV2|.|TRBJ1-1
TGTGCCAGCAGTGGCAGGCTTGAAGCTTTCTTT
CASSGRLEAFF
>.|TRBV9|.|TRBJ2-7
TGTGCCAGCAGCGCCTCAGGTAACGAGCAGTACTTC
CASSASGNEQYF
>TRBD1|TRBV27|.|TRBJ2-7
TGTGCCAGCAGTCCCGCCGGGACAGCCACCTACGAGCAGTACTTC
CASSPAGTATYEQYF
>.|TRBV19|.|TRBJ2-3
TGTGCCAGTAGTATAGTTCAGAGCACAGATACGCAGTATTTT
CASSIVQSTDTQYF
>TRBD2|TRBV5-1|.|TRBJ2-7
TGCGCCAGCAGCACCGTTAGCGGGGGCTCCTACGAGCAGTACTTC
CASSTVSGGSYEQYF
>TRBD2|TRBV30|.|TRBJ2-5
TGTGCCTGGACGGGACTAGCGGGAGTAGAGACCCAGTACTTC
CAWTGLAGVETQYF
>TRBD1|TRBV30|.|TRBJ2-7
TGTGCCTGGAGTGTGGGACAGGGGGCGTCCGAGCAGTACTTC
CAWSVGQGASEQYF
>.|TRBV6-5|.|TRBJ2-5
TGTGCCAGCAGTTACTCCCCCCACCAAGAGACCCAGTACTTC
CASSYSPHQETQYF
>TRBD2|TRBV6-5|.|TRBJ2-3
TGTGCCAGCAGCTTCCGGGAGGGCCGGGCAGATACGCAGTATTTT
CASSFREGRADTQYF
>TRBD2|TRBV11-2|.|TRBJ2-5
TGTGCCAGCAGCTTAGCCGGGACTAGCGGGACCCTAGAGACCCAGTACTTC
CASSLAGTSGTLETQYF
>.|TRBV7-2|few|TRBJ2-1
TGTGCCAGCAGCTTGCTCAGGAGCTCCTACAATGAGCAGTTCTTC
CASSLLRSSYNEQFF
>.|TRBV18|.|TRBJ2-2
TGTGCCAGCTCACCAGAACAGGCTCGCAGGTCAGGCGGGGAGCTGTTTTTT
CASSPEQARRSGGELFF
>.|TRBV7-8|.|TRBJ1-5
TGTGCCAGCAGCTTAGTGGGCGGGGGTCAGCCCCAGCATTTT
CASSLVGGGQPQHF
>TRBD1|TRBV7-3|.|TRBJ2-1
TGTGCCAGCAGTACCGGGACAGGGGGCTACAATGAGCAGTTCTTC
CASSTGTGGYNEQFF
>TRBD1|TRBV9|.|TRBJ1-2
TGTGCCAGCAGCCCAGTTCAGGGGGGTATCGACTATGGCTACACCTTC
CASSPVQGGIDYGYTF
>TRBD1|TRBV7-9|.|TRBJ2-7
TGTGCCAGCAGCCCCTTTTTGGGACAGGTCTCCTACGAGCAGTACTTC
CASSPFLGQVSYEQYF
>TRBD2|TRBV18|.|TRBJ2-7
TGTGCCAGCTCATCGCTAGCGGAGGCCTACGAGCAGTACTTC
CASSSLAEAYEQYF
>.|TRBV2|few|TRBJ1-1
TGTGCCACCATCGGACGTAGTGAAGCTTTCTTT
CATIGRSEAFF
>.|TRBV27|few|TRBJ1-2
TGTGCCAGCAGTTTGGGTATAGGCTACGGCTACACCTTC
CASSLGIGYGYTF
>.|TRBV2|.|TRBJ2-7
TGTGCCAGCAGTTCTGTCTACGAGCAGTACTTC
CASSSVYEQYF
>.|TRBV5-1|few|TRBJ1-1
TGCGCCAGCAGCTTGGTGGGAATGACTGAAGCTTTCTTT
CASSLVGMTEAFF
>.|TRBV30|.|TRBJ1-4
TGTGCCTGGAGTGCTTTAGTTGAAAAACTGTTTTTT
CAWSALVEKLFF
>.|TRBV7-6|.|TRBJ1-1
TGTGCCAGCAGCATACAGGGCGTGAACACTGAAGCTTTCTTT
CASSIQGVNTEAFF
>.|TRBV27|.|TRBJ2-7
TGTGCCAGCAGTTTATCAGGGGGCGAGCAGTACTTC
CASSLSGGEQYF
>TRBD1|TRBV6-6|.|TRBJ2-7
TGTGCCAGCAGTTACTCGACCGGACAGGCCTACGAGCAGTACTTC
CASSYSTGQAYEQYF
>.|TRBV7-9|.|TRBJ2-1
TGTGCCAGCAGCTTACCGGGAGTGGTAAACAATGAGCAGTTCTTC
CASSLPGVVNNEQFF
>TRBD1|TRBV7-2|.|TRBJ1-2
TGTGCCAGCAGTAACAGGGGGTTGGACTATGGCTACACCTTC
CASSNRGLDYGYTF
>.|TRBV7-9|few|TRBJ2-7
TGTGCCAGCAGCTCCGGAGCCCCCTACGAGCAGTACTTC
CASSSGAPYEQYF
>TRBD1|TRBV30|few|TRBJ1-5
TGTGCCTGGAGTGAGGGACAGGCCCATCAGCCCCAGCATTTT
CAWSEGQAHQPQHF
>TRBD2|TRBV6-4|.|TRBJ2-3
TGTGCCAGCAGTGAACTAGCGGGAGACGGTGGTACGCAGTATTTT
CASSELAGDGGTQYF
>TRBD1|TRBV6-6|once|TRBJ1-2
TGTGCCAGCAGTCAATACCTGACAGGGGCTGGCTACACCTTC
CASSQYLTGAGYTF
>TRBD2|TRBV4-3|.|TRBJ2-7
TGCGCCAGCAGCCAAGTTACTAGCGAGGCCTACGAGCAGTACTTC
CASSQVTSEAYEQYF
>.|TRBV12-5|.|TRBJ1-4
TGTGCTAGTGGTTTGGGACAGACTACATTTTATGAAAAACTGTTTTTT
CASGLGQTTFYEKLFF
>TRBD1|TRBV6-1|once|TRBJ2-7
TGTGCCAGCAGTGAAAAGGGACAGGGGCCAGGGGGGTACGAGCAGTACTTC
CASSEKGQGPGGYEQYF
>.|TRBV4-1|.|TRBJ2-3
TGCGCCAGCAGCCATCCGGGCCAAGATACGCAGTATTTT
CASSHPGQDTQYF
>.|TRBV27|.|TRBJ2-3
TGTGCCAGCAGCAACAGAGGGCCGGGATTCACAGATACGCAGTATTTT
CASSNRGPGFTDTQYF
>.|TRBV7-2|.|TRBJ1-2
TGTGCCAGCAGCTCAGACAGGCTTTTCGGCTACACCTTC
CASSSDRLFGYTF
>.|TRBV28|few|TRBJ1-2
TGTGCCAGCACTTCCCTAGTAGTCACTGGCTACACCTTC
CASTSLVVTGYTF
>.|TRBV27|.|TRBJ2-1
TGTGCCAGCAGTCTGCGATTTAGCGGAGTCTCCTACAATGAGCAGTTCTTC
CASSLRFSGVSYNEQFF
>TRBD2|TRBV7-2|.|TRBJ2-1
TGTGCCAGCAGCCTAGCCGGCGGGAGCCACAATGAGCAGTTCTTC
CASSLAGGSHNEQFF
>.|TRBV7-2|few|TRBJ2-2
TGTGCCAGCAGCCCTAGGAACACCGGGGAGCTGTTTTTT
CASSPRNTGELFF
>TRBD1|TRBV15|once|TRBJ2-2
TGTGCCACCAGCCGGGACAGGGTTAATCCCGGGGAGCTGTTTTTT
CATSRDRVNPGELFF
>.|TRBV4-3|.|TRBJ2-7
TGCGCCAGCAGCCCTAAAACCTACTACGAGCAGTACTTC
CASSPKTYYEQYF
>.|TRBV7-6|.|TRBJ1-1
TGTGCCAGCAGCCCGACACAGACGGGTGGGAGGACTGAAGCTTTCTTT
CASSPTQTGGRTEAFF
>.|TRBV4-3|once|TRBJ2-7
TGCGCCAGCAGCCAAGATCTAGCTGGGCTAGGGGTGCCCTACGAGCAGTACTTC
CASSQDLAGLGVPYEQYF